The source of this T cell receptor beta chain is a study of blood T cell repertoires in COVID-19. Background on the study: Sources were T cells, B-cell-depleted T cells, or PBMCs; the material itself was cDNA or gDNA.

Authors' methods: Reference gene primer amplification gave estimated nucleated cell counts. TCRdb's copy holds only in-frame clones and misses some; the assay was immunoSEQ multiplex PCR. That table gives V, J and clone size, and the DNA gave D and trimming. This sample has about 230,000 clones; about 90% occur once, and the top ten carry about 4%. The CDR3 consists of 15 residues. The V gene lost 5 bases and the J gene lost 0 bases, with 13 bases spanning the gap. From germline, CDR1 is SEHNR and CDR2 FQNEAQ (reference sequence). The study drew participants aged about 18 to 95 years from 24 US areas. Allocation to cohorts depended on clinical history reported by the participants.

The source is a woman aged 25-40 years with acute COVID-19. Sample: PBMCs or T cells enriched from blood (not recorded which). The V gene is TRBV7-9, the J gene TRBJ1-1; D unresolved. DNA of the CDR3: TGTGCCAGCAGCGCGGATGACCGGGTGAACACTGAAGCTTTCTTT. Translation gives CASSADDRVNTEAFF. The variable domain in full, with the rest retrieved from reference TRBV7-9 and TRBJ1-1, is DTGVSQNPRHKITKRGQNVTFRCDPISEHNRLYWYRQTLGQGPEFLTYFQNEAQLEKSRLLSDRFSAERPKGSFSTLEIQRTEQGDSAMYLCASSADDRVNTEAFFGQGTRLTVV.